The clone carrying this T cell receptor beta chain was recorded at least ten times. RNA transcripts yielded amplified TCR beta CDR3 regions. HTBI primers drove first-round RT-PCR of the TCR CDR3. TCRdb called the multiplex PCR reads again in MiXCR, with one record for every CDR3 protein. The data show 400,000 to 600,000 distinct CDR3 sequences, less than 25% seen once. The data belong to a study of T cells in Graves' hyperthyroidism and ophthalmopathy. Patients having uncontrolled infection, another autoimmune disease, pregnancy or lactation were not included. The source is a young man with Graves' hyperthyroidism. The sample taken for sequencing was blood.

DNA of the CDR3: TGTGCCTGGGGAAGGGCAGACTGGGAGCAGTACTTC. It yields the protein CAWGRADWEQYF. The rearrangement joins TRBV30 to TRBJ2-7; no clear D gene. Trimming took off 5 bases at V and 7 bases at J, with 15 bases between the two ends. The germline gives CDR1 GTSNPN, CDR2 SVGIG (reference sequence). This CDR3 spans 12 amino acids.